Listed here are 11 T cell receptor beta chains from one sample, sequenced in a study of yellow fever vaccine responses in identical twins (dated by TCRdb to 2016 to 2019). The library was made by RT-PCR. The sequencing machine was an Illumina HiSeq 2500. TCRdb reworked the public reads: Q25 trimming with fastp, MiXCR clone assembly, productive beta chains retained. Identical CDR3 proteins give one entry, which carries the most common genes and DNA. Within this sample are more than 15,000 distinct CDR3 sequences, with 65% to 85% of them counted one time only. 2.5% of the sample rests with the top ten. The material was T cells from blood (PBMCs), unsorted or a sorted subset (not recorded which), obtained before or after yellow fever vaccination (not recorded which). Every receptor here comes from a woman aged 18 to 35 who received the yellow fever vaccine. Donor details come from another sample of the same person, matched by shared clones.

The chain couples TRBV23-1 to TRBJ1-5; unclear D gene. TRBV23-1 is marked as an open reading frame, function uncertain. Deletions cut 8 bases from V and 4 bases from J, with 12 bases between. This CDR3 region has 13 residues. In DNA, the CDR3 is TGCGCCAGCCATAGGGCCTATAATCAGCCCCAGCATTTT. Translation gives CASHRAYNQPQHF.

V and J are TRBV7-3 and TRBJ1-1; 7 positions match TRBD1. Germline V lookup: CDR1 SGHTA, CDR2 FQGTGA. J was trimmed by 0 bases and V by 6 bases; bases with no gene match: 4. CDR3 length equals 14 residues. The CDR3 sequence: CASRQTGLNTEAFF. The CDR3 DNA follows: TGTGCCAGCAGGCAGACAGGGTTGAACACTGAAGCTTTCTTT.

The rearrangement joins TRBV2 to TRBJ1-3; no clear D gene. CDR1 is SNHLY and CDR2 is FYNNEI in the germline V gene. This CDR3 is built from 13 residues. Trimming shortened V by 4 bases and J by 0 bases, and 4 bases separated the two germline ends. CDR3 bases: TGTGCCAGCAGTGTCAGCTCTGGAAACACCATATATTTT. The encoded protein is CASSVSSGNTIYF.

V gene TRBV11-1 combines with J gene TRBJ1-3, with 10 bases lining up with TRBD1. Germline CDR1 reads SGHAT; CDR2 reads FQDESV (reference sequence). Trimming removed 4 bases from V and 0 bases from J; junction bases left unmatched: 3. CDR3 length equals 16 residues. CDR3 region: CASSSGTGDSGNTIYF. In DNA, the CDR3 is TGTGCCAGCAGCTCCGGGACAGGGGACTCTGGAAACACCATATATTTT.

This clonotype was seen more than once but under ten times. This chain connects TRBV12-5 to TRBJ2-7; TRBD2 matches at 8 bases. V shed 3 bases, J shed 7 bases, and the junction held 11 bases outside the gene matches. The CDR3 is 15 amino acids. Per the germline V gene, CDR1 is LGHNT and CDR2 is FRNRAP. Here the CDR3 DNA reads TGTGCTAGTGGTTTCGGTAGCGGGACCGCGGGGGAGCAGTACTTC. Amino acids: CASGFGSGTAGEQYF.

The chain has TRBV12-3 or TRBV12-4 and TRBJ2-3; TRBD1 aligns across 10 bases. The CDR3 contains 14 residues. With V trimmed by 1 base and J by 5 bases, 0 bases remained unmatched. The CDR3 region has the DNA TGTGCCAGCAGTTTAGGGACAGGGGGAGATACGCAGTATTTT. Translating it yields CASSLGTGGDTQYF.

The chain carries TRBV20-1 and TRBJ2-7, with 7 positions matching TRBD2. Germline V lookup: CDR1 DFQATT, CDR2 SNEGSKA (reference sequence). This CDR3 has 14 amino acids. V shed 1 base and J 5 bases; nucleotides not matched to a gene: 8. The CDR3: CSARAPGRGNEQYF. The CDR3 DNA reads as TGCAGTGCTAGAGCCCCAGGGAGGGGCAACGAGCAGTACTTC.

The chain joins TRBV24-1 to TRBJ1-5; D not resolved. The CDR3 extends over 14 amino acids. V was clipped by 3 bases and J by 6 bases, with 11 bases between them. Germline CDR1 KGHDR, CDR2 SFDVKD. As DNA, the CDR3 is TGTGCCACCAGTGATGGAAAGAAGGGTCAGCCCCAGCATTTT. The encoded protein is CATSDGKKGQPQHF.

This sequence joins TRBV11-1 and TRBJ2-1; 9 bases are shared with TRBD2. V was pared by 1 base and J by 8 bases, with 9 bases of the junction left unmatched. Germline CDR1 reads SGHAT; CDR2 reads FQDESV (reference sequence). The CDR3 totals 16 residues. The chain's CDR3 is CASSLGGTSLQDEQFF. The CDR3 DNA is TGTGCCAGCAGCTTAGGCGGGACTAGCCTCCAGGATGAGCAGTTCTTC.

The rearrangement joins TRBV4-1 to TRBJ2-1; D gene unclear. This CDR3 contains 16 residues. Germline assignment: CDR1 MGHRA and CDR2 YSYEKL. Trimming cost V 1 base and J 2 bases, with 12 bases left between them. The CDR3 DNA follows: TGCGCCAGCAGCCAAGTTGACATCTTCGCCTACAATGAGCAGTTCTTC. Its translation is CASSQVDIFAYNEQFF.

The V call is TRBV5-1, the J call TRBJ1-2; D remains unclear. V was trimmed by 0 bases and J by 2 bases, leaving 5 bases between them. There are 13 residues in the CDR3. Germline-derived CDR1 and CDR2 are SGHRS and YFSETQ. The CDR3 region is CASSLDPNYGYTF. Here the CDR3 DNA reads TGCGCCAGCAGCTTGGATCCGAACTATGGCTACACCTTC.